The 3 T cell receptor beta chains reported below all come from one sample, sequenced in a study of graft-versus-host responses after intestinal transplantation. Their cognate antigens are unknown. Using immunoSEQ multiplex PCR, the repertoire was profiled, and TCRdb retains in-frame clones only, with some absent. The sample includes 80,000 to 95,000 clones, approximately 90% of them seen just once. This specimen was unstimulated CD8+ T cells sorted from spleen or lymph node cells, taken before intestinal transplant. The receptors shown here come from a human donor who received an intestinal transplant.

This clone was seen once. The genes are TRBV27 and TRBJ1-2; 9 nucleotides match TRBD1. CDR1 and CDR2 (germline): MNHEY, SMNVEV (reference sequence). V lost 6 bases to trimming and J lost 2 bases; unmatched junction nucleotides: 4. The CDR3 runs 14 residues. CDR3 DNA: TGTGCCAGCAGGTCGGGACAGGGAAACTATGGCTACACCTTC. Its translation is CASRSGQGNYGYTF.

This rearrangement joins TRBV7-9 to TRBJ2-3, with 12 bases matching TRBD2. With V trimmed by 6 bases and J by 5 bases, 15 bases remained unmatched. The CDR3 runs 18 residues. The germline CDR1 and CDR2 sequences are SEHNR and FQNEAQ (reference sequence). CDR3: CASSPTLGLAGGLDTQYF. The DNA of the CDR3 is TGTGCCAGCAGTCCCACCCTGGGGCTAGCGGGGGGGCTAGATACGCAGTATTTT.

The J gene is TRBJ2-1, the V gene TRBV28; D call uncertain. Germline lookup yields CDR1 MDHEN and CDR2 SYDVKM. The CDR3 extends over 13 amino acids. The V end was cut by 6 bases, the J end by 5 bases, with 11 bases between. CDR3 residues: CASRALGDNEQFF. CDR3 nucleotide sequence: TGTGCCAGCAGGGCCCTAGGCGACAATGAGCAGTTCTTC.